Listed here are 6 T cell receptor beta chains from one sample, sequenced in a study of cytomegalovirus exposure and HLA in healthy donors. PCR involved 60 Vbeta and 13 Jbeta primers. Assay used: immunoSEQ multiplex PCR; TCRdb lists only in-frame clones, some missing. This sample carries some 170,000 clones, roughly four fifths of them seen once, and the ten largest clones take about 2.1%. The specimen was PBMCs. These receptors all come from a woman aged 18-35 years in good health and CMV-seronegative.

Note on this clone: The same CDR3 arises from other DNA sequences in this sample as well. The V call is TRBV7-9, the J call TRBJ1-1; D gene unclear. The germline V gene encodes CDR1 SEHNR and CDR2 FQNEAQ (reference sequence). Trimming removed 2 bases from V and 1 base from J, with 8 bases in between. The CDR3 totals 14 residues. The CDR3 bases are TGTGCCAGCAGCTTATATGCGGAGAACACTGAAGCTTTCTTT. Its translation: CASSLYAENTEAFF.

The chain recombines TRBV29-1 with TRBJ1-4; 7 bases align to TRBD1. Germline V gene data show CDR1 as SQVTM and CDR2 as ANQGSEA. This CDR3 comprises 15 residues. Trimming took 6 bases from V and 5 from J; bases not matched to a gene: 12. CDR3 sequence (DNA): TGCAGCGTCAAGGTATCAGGGGGTCCCAATGAAAAACTGTTTTTT. Its translation: CSVKVSGGPNEKLFF. Filled out from reference TRBV29-1 and TRBJ1-4, the complete variable domain reads SAVISQKPSRDICQRGTSLTIQCQVDSQVTMMFWYRQQPGQSLTLIATANQGSEATYESGFVIDKFPISRPNLTFSTLTVSNMSPEDSSIYLCSVKVSGGPNEKLFFGSGTQLSVL.

The chain recombines TRBV27 with TRBJ2-2; 11 bases line up with TRBD2. This CDR3 spans 16 amino acids. Germline CDR1 and CDR2: MNHEY and SMNVEV (reference sequence). V shed 5 bases, J shed 6 bases, and the junction held 8 bases outside the gene matches. CDR3 nucleotide sequence: TGTGCCAGCAGTACCACTAGCGGGAGATTCTCCGGGGAGCTGTTTTTT. Translation gives CASSTTSGRFSGELFF.

This clone was seen just once. The CDR3 loop is CASSPGQSSYNSPLHF. The DNA for the CDR3 is TGCGCCAGCAGTCCAGGACAGAGCTCCTATAATTCACCCCTCCACTTT. The chain links TRBV5-1 to TRBJ1-6, with TRBD1 as a possible D gene (6 bases). Trimming took off 5 bases at V and 0 bases at J, with 12 bases between the two ends. Germline loops: CDR1 SGHRS, CDR2 YFSETQ. The CDR3 contains 16 residues.

This rearrangement joins TRBV5-4 to TRBJ2-1, with a tentative D call TRBD2 (6 bases). Germline V CDR1 and CDR2: SGHNT, YYREEE (reference sequence). The CDR3 has 17 residues. The V end lost 4 bases, the J end lost 0 bases, and 17 bases lay between the germline ends. This CDR3 reads CASSLTLGGSSYNEQFF. In nucleotides, the CDR3 is TGTGCCAGCAGCCTAACACTGGGGGGAAGCTCCTACAATGAGCAGTTCTTC.

The chain is built from TRBV4-2 and TRBJ1-1; 11 bases are a match to TRBD1. The CDR3 has 15 amino acids. The germline V gene encodes CDR1 LGHNA and CDR2 YNFKEQ. V lost 0 bases, J lost 4 bases, and 1 base stayed unmatched. CDR3: CASSQEGTGGTEAFF. The CDR3 DNA reads TGTGCCAGCAGCCAAGAGGGGACAGGGGGCACTGAAGCTTTCTTT.